The 20 T cell receptor beta chains listed next were all sequenced from one sample in a study of T cells in Graves' hyperthyroidism and ophthalmopathy. RNA transcripts served as the template for amplifying TCR beta CDR3 regions. HTBI primers drove first-round RT-PCR of the TCR CDR3. TCRdb recomputed calls from the multiplex PCR reads with MiXCR, one row per CDR3 protein. The sample holds 310,000 or so distinct CDR3 sequences, over 15% seen once. Sequences were obtained from blood. Source of these receptors: a woman in her sixties or seventies with Graves' ophthalmopathy.

The genes are TRBV6-1 and TRBJ2-5; no clear D gene. The germline V gene has CDR1 MNHNS and CDR2 SASEGT. The CDR3 is made up of 13 amino acids. V lost 7 bases, J lost 2 bases, and 11 bases lay in between. Here the CDR3 reads CASTPQIQETQYF. CDR3 DNA: TGTGCCAGCACCCCCCAGATACAAGAGACCCAGTACTTC.

This clonotype was seen at least ten times. This chain uses TRBV20-1 with TRBJ2-1, with 12 bases lining up with TRBD2. V was clipped by 6 bases and J by 0 bases; unmatched bases: 9. CDR3 length: 17 residues. Germline V lookup: CDR1 DFQATT, CDR2 SNEGSKA (reference sequence). The CDR3 sequence: CSAKDTSGGSSYNEQFF. In DNA form, the CDR3 reads TGCAGTGCCAAGGACACTAGCGGGGGGAGCTCCTACAATGAGCAGTTCTTC.

Turning to this clonotype: A read error may explain this, as a much larger clone is one base away. The rearrangement joins TRBV11-2 to TRBJ1-2, with a possible D match to TRBD1 (5 bases). The V end was cut by 4 bases, the J end by 6 bases, with 12 bases between. The CDR3 loop spans 13 amino acids. Germline assignment: CDR1 SGHAT and CDR2 FQNNGV. CDR3 sequence reads: CASSSYSRDGYTF. The CDR3 nucleotides read TGTGCCAGCAGCTCGTACTCCAGGGATGGCTACACCTTC. Filled out from reference TRBV11-2 and TRBJ1-2, the complete variable domain reads EAGVAQSPRYKIIEKRQSVAFWCNPISGHATLYWYQQILGQGPKLLIQFQNNGVVDDSQLPKDRFSAERLKGVDSTLKIQPAKLEDSAVYLCASSSYSRDGYTFGSGTRLTVV.

This clonotype showed up just a few times. This could be a read error, since a much larger clone is one nucleotide away. The rearrangement uses TRBV27 and TRBJ1-2; TRBD1 agrees at 8 bases. J was trimmed by 7 bases and V by 4 bases; bases with no gene match: 8. The CDR3 consists of 14 residues. Germline CDR1 reads MNHEY; CDR2 reads SMNVEV (reference sequence). The CDR3 coding sequence is TGTGCCAGCAGTTCCTCTCAGGGGGCAAGTGGCTACACCTTC. This translates into CASSSSQGASGYTF.

This chain links TRBV6-2 or TRBV6-3 with TRBJ2-1, with 15 nucleotides matching TRBD2. Trimming cost V 5 bases and J 5 bases; bases outside gene matches: 10. This CDR3 is 18 amino acids long. Per germline, CDR1 MNHEY and CDR2 SVGEGT. CDR3 coding DNA: TGTGCCAGCAGTGGGACTAGCGGGAGGAGCTCTCCTAACAATGAGCAGTTCTTC. This encodes CASSGTSGRSSPNNEQFF.

The CDR3 region is CASSQGGTVPSGANVLTF. The DNA for the CDR3 is TGCGCCAGCAGCCAAGGAGGGACAGTTCCTTCTGGGGCCAACGTCCTGACTTTC. The chain has TRBV4-3 and TRBJ2-6; 7 bases agree with TRBD1. The germline V gene encodes CDR1 LGHNA and CDR2 YSLEER. V lost 1 base to trimming and J lost 1 base; unmatched junction nucleotides: 7. This CDR3 is 18 amino acids long.

The genes are TRBV12-3 or TRBV12-4 and TRBJ1-6; perhaps TRBD1 as D (5 bases). The CDR3 has 17 residues. V was trimmed by 2 bases and J by 5 bases, leaving 16 bases between them. CDR3 DNA sequence: TGTGCCAGCAGTTTAAGAAGGGGCTCTTTAGATAATTCACCCCTCCACTTT. It encodes CASSLRRGSLDNSPLHF.

There are a few counts of this clonotype. Germline and junction disagree at one end, which may indicate a read error. The genes are TRBV19 and TRBJ1-2, with D tentatively TRBD1 (5 bases). Per germline, CDR1 LNHDA and CDR2 SQIVND (reference sequence). The CDR3 is 12 residues long. The CDR3 DNA follows: TGCCTAGCGACAGACCTTTATTGCGGCTACACCTTC. Its protein is CLATDLYCGYTF.

The J gene is TRBJ2-3, the V gene TRBV7-8, with TRBD2 as a possible D gene (6 bases). This CDR3 comprises 12 residues. CDR1 and CDR2 from the germline V gene are SGHVS and FQNEAQ. V lost 5 bases to trimming and J lost 11 bases, with 14 bases between them. In DNA, the CDR3 is TGTGCCAGCAGCCTCACCCCCGGGAGGCAGTATTTT. Translation gives CASSLTPGRQYF.

The table lists this clonotype with many counts. The chain employs TRBV3-1 and TRBJ2-7, with D uncertain. V was clipped by 0 bases and J by 2 bases, with 11 bases between them. The CDR3 has 15 amino acids. CDR1 is LGHDT, CDR2 YNNKEL, per germline (reference sequence). The CDR3 DNA reads TGTGCCAGCAGCCAAGATCGGGTCAGCGCCTACGAGCAGTACTTC. It is translated as CASSQDRVSAYEQYF.

This clonotype was seen ten or more times. The CDR3 loop is CASSLRTLRGYTF. The CDR3 region has the DNA TGTGCCAGCAGCCTTAGGACTTTGCGGGGCTACACCTTC. The chain links TRBV14 to TRBJ1-2; no definite D call. The CDR3 totals 13 residues. Germline V gives CDR1 SGHDN, CDR2 FVKESK. The V gene lost 4 bases and the J gene lost 8 bases, with 14 bases spanning the gap. The complete variable domain, with remaining parts taken from reference TRBV14 and TRBJ1-2, reads EAGVTQFPSHSVIEKGQTVTLRCDPISGHDNLYWYRRVMGKEIKFLLHFVKESKQDESGMPNNRFLAERTGGTYSTLKVQPAELEDSGVYFCASSLRTLRGYTFGSGTRLTVV.

This clonotype was counted a few times. This sequence joins TRBV27 and TRBJ1-2; no reliable D call. The CDR3 has 15 amino acids. Per germline, CDR1 MNHEY and CDR2 SMNVEV (reference sequence). The ends were cut back, 5 bases at V and 6 bases at J, with 19 bases in the middle. This chain's CDR3 is CASSPKGAYFDGYTF. The CDR3 DNA reads as TGTGCCAGCAGTCCCAAAGGAGCATACTTCGATGGCTACACCTTC.

Ten or more counts support this clonotype. V is TRBV30 and J is TRBJ1-4; 7 nucleotides line up with TRBD1. With V trimmed by 8 bases and J by 10 bases, 10 bases remained unmatched. Germline CDR1 and CDR2: GTSNPN and SVGIG (reference sequence). This CDR3 comprises 12 residues. This CDR3 is CARGQNGGKLFF. For the CDR3, the DNA is TGTGCCCGGGGACAGAATGGAGGAAAACTGTTTTTT.

Ten or more counts support this clonotype. This chain connects TRBV6-1 to TRBJ2-5; D is perhaps TRBD1 or TRBD2 (6 bases each). V was trimmed by 6 bases and J by 2 bases, leaving 16 bases between them. The CDR3 extends over 15 amino acids. Germline V lookup: CDR1 MNHNS, CDR2 SASEGT. The CDR3 region has the DNA TGTGCCAGCAGAAATTGGGGGGCGAAGCAAGAGACCCAGTACTTC. As protein: CASRNWGAKQETQYF.

This clonotype has only a few counts. This chain connects TRBV29-1 to TRBJ2-3; D remains unclear. The CDR3 runs to 14 residues. Germline assignment: CDR1 SQVTM and CDR2 ANQGSEA. V shed 4 bases and J shed 2 bases, with 13 bases lying between them. The CDR3 sequence: CSVGRDTNTDTQYF. The CDR3 DNA reads TGCAGCGTTGGAAGAGACACCAACACAGATACGCAGTATTTT.

This clonotype was picked up many times. The chain carries TRBV18 and TRBJ1-2; D unresolved. CDR1 is KGHSH and CDR2 is LQKENI in the germline V gene. This CDR3 has 14 amino acids. The V end lost 3 bases, the J end lost 4 bases, and 12 bases lay between the germline ends. The CDR3 is CASSPPGRSYGYTF. DNA for the CDR3: TGTGCCAGCTCACCCCCCGGCAGATCCTATGGCTACACCTTC.

The chain links TRBV7-2 to TRBJ2-3, with TRBD2 as a possible D gene (6 bases). V was clipped by 1 base and J by 0 bases, with 11 bases between them. Germline V gene data show CDR1 as SGHTA and CDR2 as FQGNSA. This CDR3 has 16 residues. The CDR3 coding sequence is TGTGCCAGCAGCTTAGGTTGGCGGGGTAGCACAGATACGCAGTATTTT. This translates into CASSLGWRGSTDTQYF.

The V and J genes are TRBV5-1 and TRBJ2-1; D not resolved. Germline lookup yields CDR1 SGHRS and CDR2 YFSETQ. Between the trimmed V and J ends, which lost 0 bases and 12 bases, there was a span of 10 bases. The CDR3 runs to 12 residues. CDR3: CASSLDRGGQFF. The CDR3 coding sequence is TGCGCCAGCAGCTTGGATCGAGGCGGGCAGTTCTTC.

This clonotype was observed many times. The J gene is TRBJ2-3, the V gene TRBV20-1; TRBD1 might be the D (7 bases). Germline V gives CDR1 DFQATT, CDR2 SNEGSKA (reference sequence). The CDR3 totals 13 residues. Between the trimmed V and J ends, which lost 2 bases and 9 bases, there was a span of 15 bases. The CDR3: CSARRGTTGTQYF. The CDR3 DNA is TGCAGTGCTAGACGGGGGACGACAGGGACGCAGTATTTT.

V and J are TRBV20-1 and TRBJ2-7; 7 nucleotides agree with TRBD1. Unmatched junction bases numbered 9, after V lost 4 bases and J lost 9 bases. The CDR3 consists of 12 residues. CDR1 DFQATT and CDR2 SNEGSKA come from the germline V gene (reference sequence). The CDR3 DNA reads TGCAGTGCTACCCAGGGGGTCTTCGCGCAGTACTTC. Its protein is CSATQGVFAQYF.